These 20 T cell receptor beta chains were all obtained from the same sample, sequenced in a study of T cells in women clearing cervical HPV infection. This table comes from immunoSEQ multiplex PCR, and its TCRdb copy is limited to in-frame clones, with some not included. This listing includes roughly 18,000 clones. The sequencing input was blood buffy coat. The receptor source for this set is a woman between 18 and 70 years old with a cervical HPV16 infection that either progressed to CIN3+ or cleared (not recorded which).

CDR3 bases read: TGTGCCAGTAGACGGACACCCCAGGACACCGGGGAG. This encodes CASRRTPQDTGE. The complete CDR3 reads CASRRTPQDTGELFF. V and J are TRBV19 and TRBJ2-2, with D maybe TRBD1 (5 bases). Sequencing ends 3 residues short of the CDR3 end; the germline J gene provides the rest. The germline V gene has CDR1 LNHDA and CDR2 SQIVND (reference sequence). The CDR3 has 15 residues. The V end was cut by 6 bases, the J end by 3 bases, with 14 bases between.

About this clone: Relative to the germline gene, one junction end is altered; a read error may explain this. CDR3 DNA, as far as it was read: TGTGCCCGCTCACCCTTGACAGGGCGGTGGGTCGAG. This sequence encodes CARSPLTGRWVE. The whole CDR3 protein is CARSPLTGRWVEQYF. The rearrangement links TRBV18 to TRBJ2-7, with TRBD1 matching over 7 bases. The read gets to within 3 residues of the CDR3 end, and the germline J gene fills in the rest. The CDR3 is 15 amino acids. Germline V gene sequence: CDR1 KGHSH, CDR2 LQKENI.

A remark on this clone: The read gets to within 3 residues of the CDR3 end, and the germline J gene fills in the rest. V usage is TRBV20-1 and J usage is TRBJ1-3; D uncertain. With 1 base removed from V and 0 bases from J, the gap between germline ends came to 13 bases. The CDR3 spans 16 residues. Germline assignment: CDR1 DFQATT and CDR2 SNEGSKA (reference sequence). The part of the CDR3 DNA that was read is TGCAGTGCTAGAGTTCGGGGAAAAGCCTCTGGAAACACC. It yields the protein CSARVRGKASGNT. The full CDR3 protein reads CSARVRGKASGNTIYF.

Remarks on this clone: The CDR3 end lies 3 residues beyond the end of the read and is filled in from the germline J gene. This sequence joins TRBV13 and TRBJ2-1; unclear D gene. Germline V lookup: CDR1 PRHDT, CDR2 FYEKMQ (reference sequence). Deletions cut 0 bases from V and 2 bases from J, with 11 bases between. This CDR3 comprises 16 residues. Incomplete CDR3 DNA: TGTGCCAGCAGCTTAGGCTTGTCTAAAGCCTACAATGAG. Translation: CASSLGLSKAYNE. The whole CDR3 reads CASSLGLSKAYNEQFF.

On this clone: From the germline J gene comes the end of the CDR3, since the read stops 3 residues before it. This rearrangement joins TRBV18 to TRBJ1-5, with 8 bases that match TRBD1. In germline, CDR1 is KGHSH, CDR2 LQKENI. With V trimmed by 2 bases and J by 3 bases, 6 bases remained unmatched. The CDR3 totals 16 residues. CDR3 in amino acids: CASSPGQGGPNQPQHF. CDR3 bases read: TGTGCCAGCTCACCAGGACAGGGAGGACCCAATCAGCCC.

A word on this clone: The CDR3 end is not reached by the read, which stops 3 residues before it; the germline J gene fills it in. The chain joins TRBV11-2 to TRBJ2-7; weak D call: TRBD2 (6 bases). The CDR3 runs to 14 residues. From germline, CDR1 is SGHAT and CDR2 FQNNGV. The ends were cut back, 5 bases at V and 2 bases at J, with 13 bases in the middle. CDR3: CASSPIRGTYEQYF. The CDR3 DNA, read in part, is TGTGCCAGCAGCCCAATCCGGGGGACCTACGAG.

Partial CDR3 DNA: TGCAGTGCTAGCGTTACTATAGACAGGGGGAATGATGGC. Its translation: CSASVTIDRGNDG. The full CDR3 protein is CSASVTIDRGNDGYTF. The chain links TRBV20-1 to TRBJ1-2; TRBD1 aligns across 9 bases. Sequencing ends 3 residues short of the CDR3 end; the germline J gene provides the rest. Germline lookup yields CDR1 DFQATT and CDR2 SNEGSKA (reference sequence). V shed 3 bases, J shed 6 bases, and the junction held 14 bases outside the gene matches. This CDR3 spans 16 amino acids.

Incomplete CDR3 DNA: TGTGCCAGTAGTAACCCGGACAGAAAATACGAG. This translates into CASSNPDRKYE. The whole CDR3 is CASSNPDRKYEQYF. The chain is built from TRBV19 and TRBJ2-7, with D tentatively TRBD1 (6 bases). The CDR3 is cut off 3 residues early in the read; its end comes from the germline J gene. With 4 bases removed from V and 4 bases from J, the gap between germline ends came to 14 bases. CDR3 size: 14 residues. Germline V CDR1 and CDR2: LNHDA, SQIVND (reference sequence).

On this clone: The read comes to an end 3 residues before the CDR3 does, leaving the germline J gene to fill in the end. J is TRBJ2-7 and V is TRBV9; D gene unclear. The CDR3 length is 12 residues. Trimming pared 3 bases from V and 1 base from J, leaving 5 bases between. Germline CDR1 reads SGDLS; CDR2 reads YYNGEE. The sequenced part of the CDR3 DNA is TGTGCCAGCAGCGGAACATCCTACGAG. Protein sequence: CASSGTSYE. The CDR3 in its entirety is CASSGTSYEQYF.

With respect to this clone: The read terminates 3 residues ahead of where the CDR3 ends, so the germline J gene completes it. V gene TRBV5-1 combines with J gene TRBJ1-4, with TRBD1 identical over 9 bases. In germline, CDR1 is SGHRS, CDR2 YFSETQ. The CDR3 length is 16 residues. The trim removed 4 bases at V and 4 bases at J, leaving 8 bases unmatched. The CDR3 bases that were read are TGCGCCAGCAGCCCGGGGACAGGGTACGGTAATGAAAAA. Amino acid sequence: CASSPGTGYGNEK. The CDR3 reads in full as CASSPGTGYGNEKLFF.

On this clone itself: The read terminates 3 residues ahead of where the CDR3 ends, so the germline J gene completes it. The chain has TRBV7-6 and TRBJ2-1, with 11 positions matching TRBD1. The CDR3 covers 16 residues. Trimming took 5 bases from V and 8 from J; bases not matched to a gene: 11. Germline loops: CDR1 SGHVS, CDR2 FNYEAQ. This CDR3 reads CASSPTGTGGEHEQFF. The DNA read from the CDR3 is TGTGCCAGCAGCCCGACCGGGACAGGGGGGGAACATGAG.

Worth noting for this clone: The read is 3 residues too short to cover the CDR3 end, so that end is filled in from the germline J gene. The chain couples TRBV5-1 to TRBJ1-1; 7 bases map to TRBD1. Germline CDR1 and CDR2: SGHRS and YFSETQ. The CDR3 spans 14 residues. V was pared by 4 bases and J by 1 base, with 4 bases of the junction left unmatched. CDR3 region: CASSRGTENTEAFF. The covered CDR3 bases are TGCGCCAGCAGCCGGGGGACAGAGAACACTGAA.

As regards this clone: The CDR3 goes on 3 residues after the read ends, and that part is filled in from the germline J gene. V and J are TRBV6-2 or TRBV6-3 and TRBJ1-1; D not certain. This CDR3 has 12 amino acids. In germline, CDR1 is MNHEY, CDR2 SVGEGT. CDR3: CASSSSEVRAFF. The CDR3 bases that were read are TGTGCCAGCAGTTCAAGTGAGGTTCGA.

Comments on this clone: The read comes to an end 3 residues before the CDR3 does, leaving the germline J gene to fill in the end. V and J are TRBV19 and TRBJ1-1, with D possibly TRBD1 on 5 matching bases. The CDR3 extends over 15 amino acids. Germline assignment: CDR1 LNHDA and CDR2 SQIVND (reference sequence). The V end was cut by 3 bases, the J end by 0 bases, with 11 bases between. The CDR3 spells CASSIRGILNTEAFF. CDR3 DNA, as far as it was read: TGTGCCAGTAGTATCCGGGGGATTTTGAACACTGAA.

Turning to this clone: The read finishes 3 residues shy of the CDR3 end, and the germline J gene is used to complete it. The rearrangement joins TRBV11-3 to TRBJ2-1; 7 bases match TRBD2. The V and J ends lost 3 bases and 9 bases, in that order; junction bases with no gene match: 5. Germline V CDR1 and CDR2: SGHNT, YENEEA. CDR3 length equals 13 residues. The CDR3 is CASSLGGGSEQFF. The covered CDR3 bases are TGTGCCAGCAGCTTGGGCGGGGGATCTGAG.

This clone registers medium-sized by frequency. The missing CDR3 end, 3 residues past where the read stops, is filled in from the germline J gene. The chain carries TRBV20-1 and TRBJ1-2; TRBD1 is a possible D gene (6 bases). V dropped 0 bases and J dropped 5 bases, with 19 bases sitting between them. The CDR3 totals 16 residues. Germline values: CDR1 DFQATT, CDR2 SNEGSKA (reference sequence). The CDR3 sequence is CSARDGTGSPGYGYTF. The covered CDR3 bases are TGCAGTGCTAGAGATGGAACAGGGTCTCCCGGTTATGGC.

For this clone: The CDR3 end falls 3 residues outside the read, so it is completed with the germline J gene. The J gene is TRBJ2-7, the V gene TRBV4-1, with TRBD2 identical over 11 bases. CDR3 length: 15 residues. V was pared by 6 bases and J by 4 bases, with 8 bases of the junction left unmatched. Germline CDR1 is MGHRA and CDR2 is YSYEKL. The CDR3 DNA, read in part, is TGCGCCAGCAGTCAATTAGCGGGAGGGCCGTACGAG. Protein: CASSQLAGGPYE. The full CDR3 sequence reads CASSQLAGGPYEQYF.

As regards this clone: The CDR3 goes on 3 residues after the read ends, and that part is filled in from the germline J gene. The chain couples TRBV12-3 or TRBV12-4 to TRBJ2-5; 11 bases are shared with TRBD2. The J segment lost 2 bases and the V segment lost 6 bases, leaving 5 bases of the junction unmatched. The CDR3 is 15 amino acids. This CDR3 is CASRTTSGSQETQYF. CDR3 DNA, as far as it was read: TGTGCCAGCAGAACCACTAGCGGGAGTCAAGAGACC.

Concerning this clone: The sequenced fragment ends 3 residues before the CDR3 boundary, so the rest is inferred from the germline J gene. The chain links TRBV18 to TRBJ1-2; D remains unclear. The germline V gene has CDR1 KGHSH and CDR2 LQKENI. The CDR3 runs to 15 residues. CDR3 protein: CASSPFSSGSDDYTF. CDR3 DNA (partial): TGTGCCAGCTCACCATTTTCCAGCGGGAGCGACGAC.

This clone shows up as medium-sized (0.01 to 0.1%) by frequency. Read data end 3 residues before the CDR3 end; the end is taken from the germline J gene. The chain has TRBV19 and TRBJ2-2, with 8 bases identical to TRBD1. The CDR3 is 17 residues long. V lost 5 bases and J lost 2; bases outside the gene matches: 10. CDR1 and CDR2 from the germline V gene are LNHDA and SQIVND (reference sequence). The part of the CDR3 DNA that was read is TGTGCCAGTAGTTCCGGACAGGGACCCATAAACACCGGGGAG. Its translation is CASSSGQGPINTGE. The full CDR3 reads CASSSGQGPINTGELFF.